The 14 T cell receptor beta chains below come from one sample, sequenced in a study of cytomegalovirus exposure and HLA in healthy donors. The primer mix had 60 Vbeta and 13 Jbeta primers. Measured with immunoSEQ multiplex PCR; TCRdb has only the in-frame clones, and not every one. The sample is made up of around 130,000 clones, and the top ten hold roughly 1.5% of it. The sequenced material came from PBMCs. The receptors here all came from a woman in her thirties or forties in good health and CMV-seronegative.

The rearrangement uses TRBV7-9 and TRBJ1-1; D remains ambiguous. V lost 3 bases, J lost 0 bases, and 5 bases lay in between. Germline assignment: CDR1 SEHNR and CDR2 FQNEAQ (reference sequence). This CDR3 is 13 amino acids long. CDR3 residues: CASSLGMNTEAFF. The CDR3 nucleotides read TGTGCCAGCAGCTTGGGCATGAACACTGAAGCTTTCTTT.

To note about this clone: This sample includes further DNA sequences coding for the same CDR3. This sequence joins TRBV7-8 and TRBJ1-1; D gene uncertain. CDR1 and CDR2 (germline): SGHVS, FQNEAQ. V shed 1 base and J shed 1 base, with 7 bases lying between them. This CDR3 comprises 14 residues. The CDR3 here is CASSLGTANTEAFF. CDR3 nucleotide sequence: TGTGCCAGCAGCTTAGGCACAGCGAACACTGAAGCTTTCTTT.

The V call is TRBV4-2, the J call TRBJ2-1; 14 positions match TRBD2. This CDR3 is 16 amino acids long. Losses at the gene ends were 0 bases for V and 9 bases for J; bases not matched to a gene: 4. Germline values: CDR1 LGHNA, CDR2 YNFKEQ. CDR3 bases: TGTGCCAGCAGCCAAGATGTGACTAGCGGGGGGGCTGAGCAGTTCTTC. Translation: CASSQDVTSGGAEQFF.

This chain connects TRBV7-3 to TRBJ1-1; the D gene is possibly TRBD1 (5 bases). The CDR3 contains 13 residues. The germline gives CDR1 SGHTA, CDR2 FQGTGA. CDR3 DNA sequence: TGTGCTACGTCCGAGGCGGGGGATACTGAAGCTTTCTTT. Its translation is CATSEAGDTEAFF.

This chain joins TRBV6-5 and TRBJ1-4; maybe TRBD1 (6 bases). The CDR3 has 14 amino acids. V lost 4 bases to trimming and J lost 5 bases, with 11 bases between them. Germline values: CDR1 MNHEY, CDR2 SVGAGI. The DNA of the CDR3 is TGTGCCAGCAGTTGGGGACAAGGCAATGAAAAACTGTTTTTT. Translating it yields CASSWGQGNEKLFF.

The rearrangement links TRBV5-6 to TRBJ2-1, with a tentative D call TRBD1 (5 bases). Looked up from germline, CDR1 is SGHDT and CDR2 is YYEEEE. Trimming shortened V by 4 bases and J by 11 bases, and 13 bases separated the two germline ends. There are 12 residues in the CDR3. The DNA of the CDR3 is TGTGCCAGCAGCGAACAGGTCTTTCAGCAGTTCTTC. Amino acids: CASSEQVFQQFF.

The chain couples TRBV11-2 to TRBJ2-5, with D unclear. Germline CDR1 and CDR2: SGHAT and FQNNGV. The CDR3 covers 13 residues. V was pared by 1 base and J by 5 bases, with 8 bases between. The CDR3 is CASSLGLVETQYF. The DNA for the CDR3 is TGTGCCAGCAGCTTAGGGTTAGTCGAGACCCAGTACTTC.

The gene calls are TRBV19 and TRBJ1-3; D might be TRBD1 (6 bases). The germline V and J ends were trimmed by 7 bases and 4 bases, with 14 bases remaining between them. Per the germline V gene, CDR1 is LNHDA and CDR2 is SQIVND (reference sequence). The CDR3 spans 14 residues. Written as DNA, the CDR3 is TGTGCCAGTACCGCCGGGGACAACGGAAACACCATATATTTT. This translates into CASTAGDNGNTIYF.

The rearrangement uses TRBV9 and TRBJ2-1; D call uncertain. Looked up from germline, CDR1 is SGDLS and CDR2 is YYNGEE. The CDR3 totals 16 residues. Trimming cost V 1 base and J 4 bases, with 15 bases left between them. The CDR3 spells CASSVFRQAIYNEQFF. In DNA form, the CDR3 reads TGTGCCAGCAGCGTATTTAGGCAGGCGATATACAATGAGCAGTTCTTC.

V is TRBV10-3 and J is TRBJ2-5; tentative D call: TRBD2 (5 bases). Germline CDR1 ENHRY, CDR2 SYGVKD. Trimming took off 0 bases at V and 4 bases at J, with 15 bases between the two ends. This CDR3 is built from 16 residues. DNA for the CDR3: TGTGCCATCAGTGAGTCGAATTCGGGGTGGGGAGAGACCCAGTACTTC. The encoded protein is CAISESNSGWGETQYF.

The chain carries TRBV11-3 and TRBJ2-1; TRBD2 agrees at 7 bases. V dropped 5 bases and J dropped 6; count of bases not matched to a gene: 7. This CDR3 is built from 14 residues. CDR1 is SGHNT and CDR2 is YENEEA in the germline V gene. The CDR3 region is CASSPAGRLNEQFF. The CDR3 DNA reads as TGTGCCAGCAGCCCAGCGGGGCGGCTCAATGAGCAGTTCTTC.

The chain carries TRBV12-5 and TRBJ2-1, with TRBD2 matching over 14 bases. Germline V gene sequence: CDR1 LGHNT, CDR2 FRNRAP. Germline trimming cut 8 bases from V and 9 bases from J; bases unmatched to any gene: 6. The CDR3 runs to 14 residues. Here the CDR3 DNA reads TGTGCTAGTTCGCTGACTAGCGGGGGGGTTGAGCAGTTCTTC. Protein product: CASSLTSGGVEQFF.

The J gene is TRBJ2-7, the V gene TRBV28; 7 bases are a match to TRBD1. Germline V lookup: CDR1 MDHEN, CDR2 SYDVKM. V lost 3 bases, J lost 3 bases, and 5 bases stayed unmatched. CDR3 length equals 14 residues. The CDR3: CASSFGDRVYEQYF. The CDR3 bases are TGTGCCAGCAGTTTTGGAGACAGGGTCTACGAGCAGTACTTC.

V usage is TRBV9 and J usage is TRBJ2-5, with 8 bases matching TRBD2. Germline-derived CDR1 and CDR2 are SGDLS and YYNGEE. Unmatched junction bases numbered 9, after V lost 4 bases and J lost 4 bases. This CDR3 is built from 15 residues. The CDR3 bases are TGTGCCAGCAGCCAAACCCCGCTAGCGGGAGAGACCCAGTACTTC. It is translated as CASSQTPLAGETQYF.